This T cell receptor beta chain derives from a study of metastatic and nonmetastatic thyroid tumors. Overall study context: Across peripheral blood and tumor or nodule tissue samples taken from malignant and benign thyroid patients, the repertoires were compared with one another. Study-level results: Malignant tumors reportedly showed significantly higher TCR beta diversity than benign nodules in both blood and tumor.

Original data processing: In papillary thyroid cancer, a distant-metastasis classifier was built using CDR3 differences across clinicopathological groups. TCRdb re-clonotyped the PCR reads through MiXCR. V and J calls and clone size were set by TCRdb, not the authors. In the table there are 55,000 to 75,000 clones, about 17% of which are singletons. Germline V CDR1 and CDR2: SGHRS, YFSETQ. V lost 4 bases, J lost 3 bases, and 11 bases lay in between. There are 14 residues in the CDR3. No patient received treatment before thyroid surgery. This clone was recorded many times. No antigen is known for it. Source material: blood. V is TRBV5-1 and J is TRBJ1-5; D call uncertain. This sequence originates from a female donor with papillary thyroid cancer or a benign thyroid nodule (not recorded which). Some clones in this sample may be carry-over from other donors' samples. The CDR3 loop reads CASSPGQHNQPQHF. CDR3 nucleotides: TGCGCCAGCAGCCCGGGTCAGCACAATCAGCCCCAGCATTTT.